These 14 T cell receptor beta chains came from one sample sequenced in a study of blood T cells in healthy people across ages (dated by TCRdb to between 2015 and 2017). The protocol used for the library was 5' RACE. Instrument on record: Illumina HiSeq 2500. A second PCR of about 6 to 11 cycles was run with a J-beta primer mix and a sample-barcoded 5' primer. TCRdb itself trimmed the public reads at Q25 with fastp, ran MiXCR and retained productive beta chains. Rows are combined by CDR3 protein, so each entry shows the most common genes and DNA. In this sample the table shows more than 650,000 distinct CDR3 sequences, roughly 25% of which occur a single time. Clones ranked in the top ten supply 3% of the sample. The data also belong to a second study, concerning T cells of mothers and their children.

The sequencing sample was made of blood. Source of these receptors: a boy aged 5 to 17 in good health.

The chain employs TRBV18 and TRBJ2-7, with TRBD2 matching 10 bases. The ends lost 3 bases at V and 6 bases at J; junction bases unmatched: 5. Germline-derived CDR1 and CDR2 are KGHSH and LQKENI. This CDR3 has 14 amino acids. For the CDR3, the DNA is TGTGCCAGCTCACCCGAAGGACTAGCGGTCGAGCAGTACGTC. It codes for CASSPEGLAVEQYV.

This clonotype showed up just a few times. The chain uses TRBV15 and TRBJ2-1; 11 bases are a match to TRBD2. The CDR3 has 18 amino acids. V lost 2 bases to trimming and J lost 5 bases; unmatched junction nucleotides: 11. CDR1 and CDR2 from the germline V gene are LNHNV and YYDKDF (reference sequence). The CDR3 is CATSRRPGLAVSNNEQFF. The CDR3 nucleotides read TGTGCCACCAGCAGACGTCCGGGACTAGCGGTTTCGAACAATGAGCAGTTCTTC.

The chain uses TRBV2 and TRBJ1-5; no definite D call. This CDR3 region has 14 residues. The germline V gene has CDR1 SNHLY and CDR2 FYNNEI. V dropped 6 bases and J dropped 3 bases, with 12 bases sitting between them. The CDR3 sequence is CASRSGPYNQPQHF. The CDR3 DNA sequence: TGTGCCAGCAGATCCGGGCCGTACAATCAGCCCCAGCATTTT.

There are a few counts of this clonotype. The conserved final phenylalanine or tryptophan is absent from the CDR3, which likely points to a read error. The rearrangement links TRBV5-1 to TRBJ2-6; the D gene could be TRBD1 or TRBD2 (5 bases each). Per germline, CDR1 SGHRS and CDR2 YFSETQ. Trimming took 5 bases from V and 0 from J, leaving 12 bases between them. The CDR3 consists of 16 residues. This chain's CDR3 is CASRGDVTSGANVLTY. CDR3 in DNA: TGCGCCAGCAGAGGGGACGTCACCTCTGGGGCCAACGTCCTGACTTAC.

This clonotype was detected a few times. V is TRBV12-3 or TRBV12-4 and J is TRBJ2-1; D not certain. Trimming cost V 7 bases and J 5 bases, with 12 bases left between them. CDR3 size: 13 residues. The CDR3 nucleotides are TGTGCCAGCACCCCATTGCGGAACAATGAGCAGTTCTTC. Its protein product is CASTPLRNNEQFF.

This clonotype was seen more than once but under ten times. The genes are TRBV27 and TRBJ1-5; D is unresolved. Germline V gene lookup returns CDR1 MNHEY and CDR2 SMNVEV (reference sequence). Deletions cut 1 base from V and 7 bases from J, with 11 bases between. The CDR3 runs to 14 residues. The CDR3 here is CASSLFVGGQPQHF. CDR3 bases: TGTGCCAGCAGTTTATTCGTGGGCGGCCAGCCCCAGCATTTT.

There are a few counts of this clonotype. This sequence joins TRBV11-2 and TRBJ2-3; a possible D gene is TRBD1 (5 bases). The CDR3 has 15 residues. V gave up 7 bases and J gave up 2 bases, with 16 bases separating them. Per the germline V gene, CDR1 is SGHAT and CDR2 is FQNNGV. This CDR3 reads CASTLWAGNTDTQYF. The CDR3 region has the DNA TGTGCCAGCACACTATGGGCAGGGAACACAGATACGCAGTATTTT.

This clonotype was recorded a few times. CDR3 nucleotides: TGCGCCAGCACGTTAGGGGTCTCTGGAAACACCATATATTTT. It encodes CASTLGVSGNTIYF. The rearrangement links TRBV5-1 to TRBJ1-3; D may be TRBD1 (5 bases). V lost 6 bases, J lost 0 bases, and 10 bases lay in between. The CDR3 runs to 14 residues. The germline gives CDR1 SGHRS, CDR2 YFSETQ.

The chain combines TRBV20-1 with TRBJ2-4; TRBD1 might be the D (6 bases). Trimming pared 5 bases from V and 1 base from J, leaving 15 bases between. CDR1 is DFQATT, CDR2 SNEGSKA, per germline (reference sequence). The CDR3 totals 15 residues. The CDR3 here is CSAPRGLGAKNIQYF. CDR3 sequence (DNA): TGCAGTGCTCCCAGGGGCCTGGGGGCCAAAAACATTCAGTACTTC.

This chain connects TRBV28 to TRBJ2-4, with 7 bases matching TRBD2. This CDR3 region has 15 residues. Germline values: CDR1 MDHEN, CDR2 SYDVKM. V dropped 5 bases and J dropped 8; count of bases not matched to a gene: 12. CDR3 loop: CASSGEGLQRDIQYF. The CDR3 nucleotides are TGTGCCAGCAGTGGGGAGGGACTCCAGAGGGACATTCAGTACTTC. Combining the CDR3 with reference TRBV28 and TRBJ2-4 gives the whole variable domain DVKVTQSSRYLVKRTGEKVFLECVQDMDHENMFWYRQDPGLGLRLIYFSYDVKMKEKGDIPEGYSVSREKKERFSLILESASTNQTSMYLCASSGEGLQRDIQYFGAGTRLSVL.

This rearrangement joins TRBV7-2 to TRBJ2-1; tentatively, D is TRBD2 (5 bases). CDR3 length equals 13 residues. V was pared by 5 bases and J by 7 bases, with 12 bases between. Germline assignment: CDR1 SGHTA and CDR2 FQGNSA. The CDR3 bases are TGTGCCAGCAGCCCTGTGGCGGGTAATGAGCAGTTCTTC. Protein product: CASSPVAGNEQFF.

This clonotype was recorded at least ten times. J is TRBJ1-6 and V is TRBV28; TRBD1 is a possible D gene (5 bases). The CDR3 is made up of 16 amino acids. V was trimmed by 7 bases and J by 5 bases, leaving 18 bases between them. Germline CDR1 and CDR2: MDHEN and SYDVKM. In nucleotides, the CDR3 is TGTGCCAGCACCCTTAGGCGGGGGGGGGATAATTCACCCCTCCACTTT. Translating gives CASTLRRGGDNSPLHF.

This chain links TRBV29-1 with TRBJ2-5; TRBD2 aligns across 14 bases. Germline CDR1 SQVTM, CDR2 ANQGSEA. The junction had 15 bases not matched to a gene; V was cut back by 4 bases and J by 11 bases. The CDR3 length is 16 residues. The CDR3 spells CSVVPIPGLAGVGQYF. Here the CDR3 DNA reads TGCAGCGTTGTCCCCATTCCGGGACTAGCGGGGGTTGGGCAGTACTTC.

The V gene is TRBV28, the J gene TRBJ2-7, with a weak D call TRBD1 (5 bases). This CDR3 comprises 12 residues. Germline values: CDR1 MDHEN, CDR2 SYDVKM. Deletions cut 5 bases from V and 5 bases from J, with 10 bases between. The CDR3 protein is CASSAMGHEQYF. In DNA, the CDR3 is TGTGCCAGCAGTGCAATGGGGCACGAGCAGTACTTC.